The T cell receptor (beta chain) described here comes from a study of human T cells and chemical hapten exposure. Deletions cut 5 bases from V and 10 bases from J, with 18 bases between. This CDR3 is built from 15 residues. Time point given: patch test 2, 6 weeks after DPC sensitization. Treatment defined: therapeutic diphenylcyclopropenone sensitization with weekly scalp DPC. MiXCR, applied by TCRdb to the RACE reads, yields one record per CDR3 protein. The sample contains about 43,000 distinct CDR3 sequences, about 3% of which appear only once. This clonotype was seen ten or more times. The genes are TRBV12-3 or TRBV12-4 and TRBJ1-6; maybe TRBD1 (5 bases). This TCR was sampled from a man aged 35-49 years with alopecia areata. Some clones in this sample may be carry-over from other donors' samples. Sequencing was performed on whole blood, taken in connection with sensitization to the hapten diphenylcyclopropenone (DPC). The CDR3 DNA reads as TGTGCCAGCAGTCCCCAAGGCAGGGCCCACTCACCCCTCCACTTT. Translating it yields CASSPQGRAHSPLHF.